A single sample is the source of the 12 T cell receptor beta chains below, sequenced in a study of shared clonotypes between healthy human individuals. The method was immunoSEQ multiplex PCR; TCRdb's version includes in-frame clones alone and lacks a portion of them. The profile shows roughly 1,100,000 clones, 70% to 80% of them singletons. Sequencing was performed on memory CD4+ T cells sorted from blood. Stated subset: CD45RA-negative fraction. These receptors were obtained from a man in his late teens or twenties in good health.

V and J are TRBV2 and TRBJ2-2; 7 positions match TRBD1. The CDR3 loop spans 15 amino acids. V lost 4 bases, J lost 5 bases, and 7 bases stayed unmatched. In germline, CDR1 is SNHLY, CDR2 FYNNEI. The DNA for the CDR3 is TGTGCCAGCAGTGTACGTTTGGGACAGACCGGGGAGCTGTTTTTT. Its translation: CASSVRLGQTGELFF.

V and J are TRBV19 and TRBJ1-2; 12 nucleotides agree with TRBD1. The CDR3 length is 16 residues. Unmatched junction bases numbered 7, after V lost 2 bases and J lost 6 bases. Germline CDR1 is LNHDA and CDR2 is SQIVND (reference sequence). The CDR3 nucleotides read TGTGCCAGTAGTATACTATTGGGACAGGGGGCCGATGGCTACACCTTC. Protein: CASSILLGQGADGYTF.

CDR3: CASSLGLAGADTQYF. The CDR3 region has the DNA TGTGCCAGCAGCTTAGGGCTAGCAGGCGCAGATACGCAGTATTTT. This chain links TRBV11-2 with TRBJ2-3, with D maybe TRBD2 (5 bases). V dropped 1 base and J dropped 4 bases, with 12 bases sitting between them. The CDR3 totals 15 residues. Per germline, CDR1 SGHAT and CDR2 FQNNGV.

The chain uses TRBV23-1 and TRBJ2-3; a possible D gene is TRBD2 (5 bases). TRBV23-1 is sorted into the ORF group, with uncertain function. V lost 4 bases, J lost 2 bases, and 10 bases lay in between. The CDR3 loop spans 14 amino acids. This CDR3 reads CASSLRGNTDTQYF. CDR3 nucleotides: TGCGCCAGCAGTCTTCGGGGTAACACAGATACGCAGTATTTT.

The rearrangement uses TRBV10-2 and TRBJ2-1, with 8 nucleotides matching TRBD2. V shed 4 bases, J shed 15 bases, and the junction held 5 bases outside the gene matches. Looked up from germline, CDR1 is WSHSY and CDR2 is SAAADI. The CDR3 has 11 amino acids. This CDR3 is CASSVQRESFF. DNA for the CDR3: TGCGCCAGCAGTGTCCAGCGGGAGTCGTTCTTC.

This sequence joins TRBV7-6 and TRBJ1-2; possible D gene TRBD1, 6 bases. CDR3 length: 13 residues. Germline values: CDR1 SGHVS, CDR2 FNYEAQ. V gave up 5 bases and J gave up 8 bases, with 15 bases separating them. The CDR3 region is CASSLSEGDGYTF. CDR3 sequence (DNA): TGTGCCAGCAGCCTTAGCGAGGGGGACGGCTACACCTTC. The full variable domain, with the rest looked up from reference TRBV7-6 and TRBJ1-2, is GAGVSQSPRYKVTKRGQDVALRCDPISGHVSLYWYRQALGQGPEFLTYFNYEAQQDKSGLPNDRFSAERPEGSISTLTIQRTEQRDSAMYRCASSLSEGDGYTFGSGTRLTVV.

V gene TRBV19 combines with J gene TRBJ2-1, with 14 bases lining up with TRBD2. Per germline, CDR1 LNHDA and CDR2 SQIVND (reference sequence). Trimming at V came to 4 bases and at J to 9 bases, leaving 2 bases not matched to a gene. The CDR3 is 14 residues long. The CDR3 sequence: CASSTGLAGGEQFF. The CDR3 DNA follows: TGTGCCAGTAGTACCGGACTAGCGGGAGGTGAGCAGTTCTTC.

Remarks on this clone: Because the CDR3's place on the DNA is in doubt, the DNA is left out and the CDR3 is given as listed by TCRdb. The gene calls are TRBV25-1 and TRBJ2-5; the tabulated D call, TRBD2, remains unverified against the DNA. The germline CDR1 and CDR2 sequences are MGHDK and SYGVNS. The CDR3 region is 14 residues in length, termini included. Here the CDR3 reads CAVGPGGFQETQYF.

This chain connects TRBV5-1 to TRBJ2-5, with 10 bases lining up with TRBD2. Looked up from germline, CDR1 is SGHRS and CDR2 is YFSETQ. The CDR3 runs to 18 residues. V dropped 7 bases and J dropped 5; count of bases not matched to a gene: 20. For the CDR3, the DNA is TGCGCCAGCTGGCCCCAACCGACAGAGGGACTAGCGAGTGAGACCCAGTACTTC. Translation: CASWPQPTEGLASETQYF.

This rearrangement joins TRBV23-1 to TRBJ2-1; D gene ambiguous. TRBV23-1 belongs to the ORF category, with a function that is uncertain. Trimming pared 4 bases from V and 6 bases from J, leaving 4 bases between. This CDR3 has 11 residues. This CDR3 is CASSPGNEQFF. The DNA for the CDR3 is TGCGCCAGCAGTCCGGGCAATGAGCAGTTCTTC.

This clone was counted a single time. J is TRBJ1-5 and V is TRBV2; perhaps TRBD1 as D (5 bases). Trimming cost V 5 bases and J 5 bases, with 25 bases left between them. Germline CDR1 reads SNHLY; CDR2 reads FYNNEI. This CDR3 spans 18 amino acids. The CDR3 bases are TGTGCCAGCAGTCCTAGAAAATCACAGGTCCGCGGGGATCAGCCCCAGCATTTT. Amino acids: CASSPRKSQVRGDQPQHF.

This chain uses TRBV4-1 with TRBJ1-3, with a possible D match to TRBD1 (6 bases). The CDR3 loop spans 16 amino acids. V was pared by 3 bases and J by 0 bases, with 12 bases between. The germline gives CDR1 MGHRA, CDR2 YSYEKL. CDR3 region: CASSQTGPLSGNTIYF. CDR3 bases: TGCGCCAGCAGCCAGACAGGACCTCTCTCTGGAAACACCATATATTTT.